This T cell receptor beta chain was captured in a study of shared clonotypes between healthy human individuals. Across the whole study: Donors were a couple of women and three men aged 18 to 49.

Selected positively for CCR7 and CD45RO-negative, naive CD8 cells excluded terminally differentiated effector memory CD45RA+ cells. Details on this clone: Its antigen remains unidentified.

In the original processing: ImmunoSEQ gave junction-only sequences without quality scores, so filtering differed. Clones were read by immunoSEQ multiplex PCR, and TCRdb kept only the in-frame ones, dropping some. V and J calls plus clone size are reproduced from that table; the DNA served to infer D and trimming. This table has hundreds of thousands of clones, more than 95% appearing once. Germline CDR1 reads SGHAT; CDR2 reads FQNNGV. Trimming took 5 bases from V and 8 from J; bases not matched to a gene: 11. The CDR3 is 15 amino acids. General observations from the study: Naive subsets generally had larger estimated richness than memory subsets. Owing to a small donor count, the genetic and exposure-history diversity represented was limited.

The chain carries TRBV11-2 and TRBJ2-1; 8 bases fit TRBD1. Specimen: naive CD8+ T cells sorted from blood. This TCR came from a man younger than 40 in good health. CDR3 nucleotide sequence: TGTGCCAGCAGCAGCACAGGGGGTATAGTCTATGAGCAGTTCTTC. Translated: CASSSTGGIVYEQFF.